This TCR beta chain stems from a study of CD8 T cells in ankylosing spondylitis. This clonotype was seen at least ten times. Its antigen remains unidentified. TCRdb independently ran MiXCR on the 5' RACE reads; one entry per CDR3 protein. Of about 150,000 distinct CDR3 sequences listed, around 42% are singletons. The CDR3 has 14 residues. V lost 5 bases, J lost 6 bases, and 15 bases lay in between. Germline V lookup: CDR1 MNHNS, CDR2 SASEGT. Study conclusions and caveats: A subset of motif variants has previously been described in the synovial fluid and blood of reactive arthritis.

The clonotype comes from a male donor with ankylosing spondylitis. Sequenced input: synovial fluid, either unsorted or a sorted T cell fraction (not recorded which). This chain joins TRBV6-1 and TRBJ2-3; no definite D call. The CDR3 sequence is CASSRSTSPDTQYF. CDR3 sequence (DNA): TGTGCCAGCAGTCGGTCCACATCCCCGGATACGCAGTATTTT.